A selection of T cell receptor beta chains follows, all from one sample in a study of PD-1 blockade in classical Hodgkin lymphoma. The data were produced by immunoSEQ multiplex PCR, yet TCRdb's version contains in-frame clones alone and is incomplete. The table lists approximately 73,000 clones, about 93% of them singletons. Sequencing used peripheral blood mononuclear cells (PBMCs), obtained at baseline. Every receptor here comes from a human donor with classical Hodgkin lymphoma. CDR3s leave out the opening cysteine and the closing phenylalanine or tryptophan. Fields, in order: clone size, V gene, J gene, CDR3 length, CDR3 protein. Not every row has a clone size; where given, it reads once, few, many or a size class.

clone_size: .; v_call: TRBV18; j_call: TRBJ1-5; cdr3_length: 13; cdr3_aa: ASSPEFGSNQPQH
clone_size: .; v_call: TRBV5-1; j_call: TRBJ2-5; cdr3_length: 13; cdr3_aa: ASSLAGTVQETQY
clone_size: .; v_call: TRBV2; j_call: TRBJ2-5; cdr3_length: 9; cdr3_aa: ASSVGHGIY
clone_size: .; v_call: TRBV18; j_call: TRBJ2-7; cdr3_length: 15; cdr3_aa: ASSPLGSGDPLYEQY
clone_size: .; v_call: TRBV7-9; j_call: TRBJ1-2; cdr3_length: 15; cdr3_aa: ASSLGQAGVLYYGYT
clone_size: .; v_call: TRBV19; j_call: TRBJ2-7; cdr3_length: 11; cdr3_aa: ASSMGPTYEQY
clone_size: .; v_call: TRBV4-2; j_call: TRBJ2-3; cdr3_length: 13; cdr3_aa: ASSQDWAGADTQY
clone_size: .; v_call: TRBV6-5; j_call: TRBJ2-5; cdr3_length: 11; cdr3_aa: ASSYGYQETQY
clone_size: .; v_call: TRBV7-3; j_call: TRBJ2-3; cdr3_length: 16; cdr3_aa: ASSLESLGRGPTDTQY
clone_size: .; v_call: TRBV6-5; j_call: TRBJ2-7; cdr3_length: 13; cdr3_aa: ASSPPQKGSYEQY
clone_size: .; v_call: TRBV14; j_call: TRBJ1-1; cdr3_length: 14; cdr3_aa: ASSQDHGGGWTEAF
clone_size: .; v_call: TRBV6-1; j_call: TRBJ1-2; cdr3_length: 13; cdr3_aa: ASTTGTGINYGYT
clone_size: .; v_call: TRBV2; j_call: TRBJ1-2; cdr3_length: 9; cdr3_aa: ASWEGHGYT
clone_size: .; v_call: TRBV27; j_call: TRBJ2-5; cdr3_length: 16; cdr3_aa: ASSFLPQTGLDQETQY
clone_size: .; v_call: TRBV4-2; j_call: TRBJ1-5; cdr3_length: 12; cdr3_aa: ASSQERDNQPQH
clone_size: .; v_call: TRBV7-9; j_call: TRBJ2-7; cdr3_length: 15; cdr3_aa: ASGWSGTGHASYEQY
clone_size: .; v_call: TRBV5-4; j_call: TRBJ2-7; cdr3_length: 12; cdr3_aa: ASTDSGTKYEQY
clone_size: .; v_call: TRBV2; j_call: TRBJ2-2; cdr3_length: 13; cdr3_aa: ASSGLAGVPGELF
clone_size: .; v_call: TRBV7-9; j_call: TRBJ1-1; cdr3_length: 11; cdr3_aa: ASSVEWTGEAF
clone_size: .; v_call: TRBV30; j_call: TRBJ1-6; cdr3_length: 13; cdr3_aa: AWSVKDRDYSPLH
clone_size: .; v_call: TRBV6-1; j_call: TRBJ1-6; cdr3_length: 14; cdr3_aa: ASSGDTSSYNSPLH
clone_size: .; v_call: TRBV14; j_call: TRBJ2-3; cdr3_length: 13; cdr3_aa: ASSQPYPQGQAQY
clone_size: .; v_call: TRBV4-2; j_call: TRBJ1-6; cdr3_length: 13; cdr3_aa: ASSQAAGAGPPLH
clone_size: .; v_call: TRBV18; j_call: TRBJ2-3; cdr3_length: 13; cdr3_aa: ASSPAGGGTDTQY
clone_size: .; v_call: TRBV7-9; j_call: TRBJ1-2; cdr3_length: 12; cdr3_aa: ASSLIGQGAEYT
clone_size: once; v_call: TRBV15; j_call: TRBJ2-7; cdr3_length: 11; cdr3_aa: ATSRGTVSEQY
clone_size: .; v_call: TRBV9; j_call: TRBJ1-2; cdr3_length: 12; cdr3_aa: ASSPGWADYGYT
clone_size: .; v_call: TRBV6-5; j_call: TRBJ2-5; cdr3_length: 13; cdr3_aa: ASSYSGAAAETQY